These 13 T cell receptor beta chains share one sample of origin, sequenced in a study of blood T cell repertoires in COVID-19 (dated by TCRdb to the early 2020s). Library preparation employed the immunoSEQ multiplex PCR assay. TCRdb carries this immuneACCESS record with in-frame sequences only. Its versions omit some clonotypes, under half of them owing to an unresolved V gene in the studies checked, with the rest unexplained. This sample lists 250,000 or so clones; around four fifths were detected once. Approximately 2% of the sample belongs to the ten largest clones. The sequenced material came from peripheral blood. The receptors here all came from a man aged 25-45 years who had recovered from COVID-19.

In its sample, this clone was seen once. The V gene is TRBV2, the J gene TRBJ2-7, with 7 nucleotides matching TRBD1. The germline CDR1 and CDR2 sequences are SNHLY and FYNNEI. The CDR3 is made up of 14 amino acids. Losses at the gene ends were 4 bases for V and 1 base for J; bases not matched to a gene: 4. CDR3 sequence: CASSVRQGSYEQYV. The CDR3, as DNA: TGTGCCAGCAGTGTGAGACAGGGATCCTACGAGCAGTACGTC.

The CDR3 here is CASSSTTGMATNEKLFF. DNA for the CDR3: TGTGCCAGCAGTTCCACGACAGGGATGGCAACTAATGAAAAACTGTTTTTT. V gene TRBV28 combines with J gene TRBJ1-4; TRBD1 matches 7 bases. The CDR3 has 17 residues. V was pared by 4 bases and J by 0 bases, with 8 bases of the junction left unmatched. Germline V CDR1 and CDR2: MDHEN, SYDVKM.

The chain is built from TRBV5-4 and TRBJ2-3, with 12 bases fitting TRBD2. Trimming at V came to 3 bases and at J to 2 bases, leaving 4 bases not matched to a gene. Germline-derived CDR1 and CDR2 are SGHNT and YYREEE (reference sequence). CDR3 length: 16 residues. The DNA of the CDR3 is TGTGCCAGCAGCTATCTAGCGGGGGGGTCCACAGATACGCAGTATTTT. Translated: CASSYLAGGSTDTQYF.

The chain uses TRBV10-3 and TRBJ1-4; D is perhaps TRBD1 (5 bases). Deletions cut 0 bases from V and 5 bases from J, with 10 bases between. The CDR3 covers 15 residues. Per germline, CDR1 ENHRY and CDR2 SYGVKD. CDR3 region: CAISESDRINEKLFF. CDR3 nucleotide sequence: TGTGCCATCAGTGAGTCAGACAGAATAAATGAAAAACTGTTTTTT.

This rearrangement joins TRBV6-2 or TRBV6-3 to TRBJ1-1; D might be TRBD1 (6 bases). V was shortened by 2 bases and J by 3 bases, with 16 bases between the two germline ends. Germline assignment: CDR1 MNHEY and CDR2 SVGEGT. The CDR3 length is 16 residues. The CDR3 region is CASSYAAGGLHTEAFF. CDR3 nucleotides: TGTGCCAGCAGTTACGCGGCGGGGGGCTTACACACTGAAGCTTTCTTT.

The chain couples TRBV12-5 to TRBJ2-3, with TRBD1 matching 9 bases. Germline-derived CDR1 and CDR2 are LGHNT and FRNRAP. The trim removed 5 bases at V and 0 bases at J, leaving 3 bases unmatched. This CDR3 has 15 amino acids. The DNA for the CDR3 is TGTGCTAGTGGTGCCGGGACAGGGAGCACAGATACGCAGTATTTT. It translates to CASGAGTGSTDTQYF.

The chain recombines TRBV19 with TRBJ2-7; D is undetermined. With 4 bases removed from V and 5 bases from J, the gap between germline ends came to 21 bases. CDR1 and CDR2 (germline): LNHDA, SQIVND (reference sequence). CDR3 length equals 16 residues. The CDR3 nucleotides are TGTGCCAGTAGTACCGCGAGTTTTGTAGTCTTCGACGAGCAGTACTTC. Amino acid sequence: CASSTASFVVFDEQYF.

The rearrangement joins TRBV5-4 to TRBJ1-2; no firm D call. The CDR3 runs 15 residues. The ends were cut back, 0 bases at V and 4 bases at J, with 13 bases in the middle. Germline CDR1 and CDR2: SGHNT and YYREEE (reference sequence). The CDR3 here is CASSLDGQVFYGYTF. CDR3 nucleotide sequence: TGTGCCAGCAGCTTGGACGGTCAGGTTTTCTATGGCTACACCTTC.

The chain uses TRBV15 and TRBJ1-3; D gene unclear. The CDR3 spans 15 residues. Trimming stripped 3 bases from V and 2 bases from J, with 11 bases between. The V gene's germline CDR1 is LNHNV and CDR2 YYDKDF (reference sequence). In DNA form, the CDR3 reads TGTGCCACCAGCAGCCCGTCCGAGACTGGAAACACCATATATTTT. Protein sequence: CATSSPSETGNTIYF.

In this sample, this clone turned up a few times. The chain links TRBV4-1 to TRBJ2-2; no firm D call. Trimming took 0 bases from V and 6 from J, leaving 11 bases between them. Germline V gene lookup returns CDR1 MGHRA and CDR2 YSYEKL. The CDR3 covers 15 residues. The CDR3 is CASSQDRVRAGELFF. The CDR3 region has the DNA TGCGCCAGCAGCCAAGATCGGGTTCGGGCCGGGGAGCTGTTTTTT.

This chain uses TRBV11-2 with TRBJ2-3; TRBD2 matches at 7 bases. The germline CDR1 and CDR2 sequences are SGHAT and FQNNGV. J gave up 2 bases and V 5 bases, and 4 bases lay outside the gene matches. The CDR3 is made up of 14 amino acids. CDR3 loop: CASSGEGITDTQYF. Here the CDR3 DNA reads TGTGCCAGCAGCGGGGAGGGGATCACAGATACGCAGTATTTT.

The chain joins TRBV6-6 to TRBJ2-1; TRBD1 aligns across 9 bases. The CDR3 runs 15 residues. J was trimmed by 6 bases and V by 5 bases; bases with no gene match: 8. Germline values: CDR1 MNHNY, CDR2 SVGAGI (reference sequence). The CDR3 bases are TGTGCCAGCAGTCCATCCGGGACAGGGTCCAATGAGCAGTTCTTC. Amino acid sequence: CASSPSGTGSNEQFF.

This chain links TRBV5-1 with TRBJ2-3; D gene unclear. Per the germline V gene, CDR1 is SGHRS and CDR2 is YFSETQ. The CDR3 runs 13 residues. V lost 2 bases and J lost 0, with 4 bases in between. The CDR3 spells CASSFESTDTQYF. CDR3 nucleotide sequence: TGCGCCAGCAGCTTTGAGAGCACAGATACGCAGTATTTT.